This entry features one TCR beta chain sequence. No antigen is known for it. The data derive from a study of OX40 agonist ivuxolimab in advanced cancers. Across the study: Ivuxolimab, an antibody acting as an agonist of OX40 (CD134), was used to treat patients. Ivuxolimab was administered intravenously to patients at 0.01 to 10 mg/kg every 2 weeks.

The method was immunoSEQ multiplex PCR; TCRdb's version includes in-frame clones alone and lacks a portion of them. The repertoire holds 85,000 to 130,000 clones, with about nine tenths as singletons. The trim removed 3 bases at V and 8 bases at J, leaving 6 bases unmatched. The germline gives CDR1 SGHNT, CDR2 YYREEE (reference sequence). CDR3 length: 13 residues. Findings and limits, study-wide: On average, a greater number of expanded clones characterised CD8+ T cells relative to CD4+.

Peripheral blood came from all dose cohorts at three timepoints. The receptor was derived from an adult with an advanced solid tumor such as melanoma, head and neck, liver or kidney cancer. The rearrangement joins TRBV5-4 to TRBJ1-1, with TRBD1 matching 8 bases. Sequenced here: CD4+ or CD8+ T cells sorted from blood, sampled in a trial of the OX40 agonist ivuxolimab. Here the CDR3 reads CASSSGQGLEAFF. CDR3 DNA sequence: TGTGCCAGCAGCTCCGGACAGGGACTCGAAGCTTTCTTT.